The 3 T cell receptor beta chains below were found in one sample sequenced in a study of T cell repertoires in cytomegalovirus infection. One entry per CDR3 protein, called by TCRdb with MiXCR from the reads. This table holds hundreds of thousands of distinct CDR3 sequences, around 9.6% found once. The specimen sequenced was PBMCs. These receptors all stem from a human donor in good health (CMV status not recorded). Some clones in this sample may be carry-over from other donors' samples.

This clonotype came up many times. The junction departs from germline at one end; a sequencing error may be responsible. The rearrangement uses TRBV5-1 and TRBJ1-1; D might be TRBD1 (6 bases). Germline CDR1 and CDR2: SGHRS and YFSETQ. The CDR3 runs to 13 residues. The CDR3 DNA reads TGTGCCAGCAGCGGACAGATGAACACTGAAGCTTTCTTT. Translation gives CASSGQMNTEAFF.

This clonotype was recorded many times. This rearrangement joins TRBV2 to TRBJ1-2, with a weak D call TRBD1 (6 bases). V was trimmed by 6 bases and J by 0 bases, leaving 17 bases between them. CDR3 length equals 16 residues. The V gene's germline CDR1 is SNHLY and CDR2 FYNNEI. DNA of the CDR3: TGTGCCAGCAGCCTGGGAAGGGGGACAACTAACTATGGCTACACCTTC. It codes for CASSLGRGTTNYGYTF.

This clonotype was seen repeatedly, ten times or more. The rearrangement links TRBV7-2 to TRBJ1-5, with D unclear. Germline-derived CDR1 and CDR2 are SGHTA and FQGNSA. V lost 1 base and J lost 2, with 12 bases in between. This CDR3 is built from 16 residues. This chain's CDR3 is CASSLGQTDGNQPQHF. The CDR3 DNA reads TGTGCCAGCAGCTTAGGGCAAACGGATGGCAATCAGCCCCAGCATTTT.